The next 27 T cell receptor beta chains were all read from a single sample in a study of cytomegalovirus exposure and HLA in healthy donors (dated by TCRdb to the late 2010s). Library method: the immunoSEQ multiplex PCR assay. The multiplex PCR relied on a mix of 60 forward primers for TCR Vbeta segments and 13 reverse primers for TCR Jbeta segments. This immuneACCESS table, as held by TCRdb, lists in-frame sequences with V and J called but not all clones. Of the missing ones, under half trace to an unresolved V gene in checked studies; the others have no known cause. The sample data list about 170,000 clones, and roughly four fifths of these were observed just once. The top ten constitute about 2% of the sample. Specimen: PBMCs. The receptors were gathered from a woman aged 25 to 39 in good health and CMV-seropositive.

The V gene is TRBV7-8, the J gene TRBJ2-7, with D maybe TRBD1 (6 bases). CDR1 is SGHVS and CDR2 is FQNEAQ in the germline V gene. V was trimmed by 0 bases and J by 3 bases, leaving 15 bases between them. This CDR3 contains 16 residues. The CDR3 here is CASSLAGATGSYEQYF. In DNA form, the CDR3 reads TGTGCCAGCAGCTTAGCGGGCGCGACAGGCAGCTACGAGCAGTACTTC.

The chain uses TRBV2 and TRBJ2-6; D is unresolved. The germline CDR1 and CDR2 sequences are SNHLY and FYNNEI. V dropped 7 bases and J dropped 0 bases, with 16 bases sitting between them. This CDR3 has 17 amino acids. CDR3 DNA: TGTGCCAGCACCGACGGGTCCTCCTTCTCTGGGGCCAACGTCCTGACTTTC. Protein sequence: CASTDGSSFSGANVLTF.

The rearrangement uses TRBV6-5 and TRBJ2-2; 7 bases are shared with TRBD2. The CDR3 runs to 15 residues. Germline V gene data show CDR1 as MNHEY and CDR2 as SVGAGI. V dropped 3 bases and J dropped 10; count of bases not matched to a gene: 11. The CDR3 here is CASSYPGGPDLELFF. The CDR3, as DNA: TGTGCCAGCAGTTATCCGGGAGGACCCGATTTGGAGCTGTTTTTT.

V gene TRBV11-2 combines with J gene TRBJ2-7; 9 nucleotides agree with TRBD2. Per the germline V gene, CDR1 is SGHAT and CDR2 is FQNNGV. The CDR3 covers 19 residues. The V gene end was trimmed by 3 bases and the J gene end by 3 bases; junction bases not matched to a gene: 18. Here the CDR3 DNA reads TGTGCCAGCAGCTTTTTTAGGCCTTTTAGCGGGGGTCTGGGCTACGAGCAGTACTTC. It is translated as CASSFFRPFSGGLGYEQYF. Using reference TRBV11-2 and TRBJ2-7 for the parts outside the CDR3, the full variable domain is EAGVAQSPRYKIIEKRQSVAFWCNPISGHATLYWYQQILGQGPKLLIQFQNNGVVDDSQLPKDRFSAERLKGVDSTLKIQPAKLEDSAVYLCASSFFRPFSGGLGYEQYFGPGTRLTVT.

The chain joins TRBV6-5 to TRBJ1-4, with 10 nucleotides matching TRBD1. Germline-derived CDR1 and CDR2 are MNHEY and SVGAGI. The CDR3 is made up of 13 amino acids. V trimming: 8 bases; J trimming: 8 bases; junction bases outside the gene matches: 5. The CDR3 nucleotides are TGTGCCAGCCAACAGACAGGGGGCGAAAAACTGTTTTTT. Translation gives CASQQTGGEKLFF.

V usage is TRBV30 and J usage is TRBJ2-1; no reliable D call. Germline V gene lookup returns CDR1 GTSNPN and CDR2 SVGIG (reference sequence). V gave up 0 bases and J gave up 6 bases, with 6 bases separating them. The CDR3 extends over 12 amino acids. The CDR3 coding sequence is TGTGCCTGGAGTGTTGTAGCCAATGAGCAGTTCTTC. It codes for CAWSVVANEQFF.

V gene TRBV19 combines with J gene TRBJ2-2; a weak D match, TRBD2 (6 bases). Germline-derived CDR1 and CDR2 are LNHDA and SQIVND (reference sequence). CDR3 length: 15 amino acids. V shed 1 base and J shed 5 bases, with 11 bases lying between them. Here the CDR3 DNA reads TGTGCCAGTAGTATAGCCAGGGCGGGAACCGGGGAGCTGTTTTTT. It encodes CASSIARAGTGELFF.

This clone appeared a single time. This chain connects TRBV9 to TRBJ1-4, with D perhaps matching TRBD1 (6 bases). V was clipped by 3 bases and J by 8 bases, with 14 bases between them. CDR3 length: 14 amino acids. Germline V gene sequence: CDR1 SGDLS, CDR2 YYNGEE. Here the CDR3 reads CASSEGVVSEKLFF. The DNA for the CDR3 is TGTGCCAGCAGCGAGGGGGTCGTGAGCGAAAAACTGTTTTTT.

The chain joins TRBV7-9 to TRBJ1-2; D not certain. Germline V gene data show CDR1 as SEHNR and CDR2 as FQNEAQ (reference sequence). V shed 1 base and J shed 6 bases, with 3 bases lying between them. The CDR3 sequence is 11 residues long. The CDR3 sequence: CASSLDNGYTF. The CDR3, as DNA: TGTGCCAGCAGCTTAGACAATGGCTACACCTTC.

The chain links TRBV28 to TRBJ1-1, with a tentative D call TRBD1 (5 bases). This CDR3 is 14 amino acids long. V was cut by 5 bases and J by 8 bases, with 18 bases left in between. The germline CDR1 and CDR2 sequences are MDHEN and SYDVKM. CDR3 loop: CASSRTRLGREAFF. CDR3 sequence (DNA): TGTGCCAGCAGTAGGACACGGTTGGGGCGCGAAGCTTTCTTT.

V is TRBV7-9 and J is TRBJ2-7; no firm D call. The CDR3 is 11 amino acids. With 7 bases removed from V and 4 bases from J, the gap between germline ends came to 8 bases. The germline CDR1 and CDR2 sequences are SEHNR and FQNEAQ (reference sequence). For the CDR3, the DNA is TGTGCCAGCACCTCGGAGTACGAGCAGTACTTC. Residues: CASTSEYEQYF.

The chain is built from TRBV7-2 and TRBJ2-1; D ambiguous. CDR3 length: 12 residues. Trimming removed 1 base at V and 7 bases at J, with 5 bases between. Looked up from germline, CDR1 is SGHTA and CDR2 is FQGNSA. CDR3 nucleotides: TGTGCCAGCAGCTTAGTCACTAATGAGCAGTTCTTC. Translation gives CASSLVTNEQFF. The whole variable domain, filled in from reference TRBV7-2 and TRBJ2-1, reads GAGVSQSPSNKVTEKGKDVELRCDPISGHTALYWYRQSLGQGLEFLIYFQGNSAPDKSGLPSDRFSAERTGGSVSTLTIQRTQQEDSAVYLCASSLVTNEQFFGPGTRLTVL.

This chain joins TRBV9 and TRBJ2-5, with a possible D match to TRBD1 (6 bases). Trimming shortened V by 2 bases and J by 2 bases, and 13 bases separated the two germline ends. Per germline, CDR1 SGDLS and CDR2 YYNGEE. The CDR3 extends over 15 amino acids. CDR3 protein: CASSVDGRGQETQYF. CDR3 nucleotides: TGTGCCAGCAGCGTCGATGGTAGGGGGCAAGAGACCCAGTACTTC.

V gene TRBV28 combines with J gene TRBJ1-3; TRBD1 matches 8 bases. The V gene's germline CDR1 is MDHEN and CDR2 SYDVKM. Trimming removed 5 bases from V and 2 bases from J; junction bases left unmatched: 2. This CDR3 has 14 residues. The CDR3 here is CASSPGQAGNTIYF. CDR3 in DNA: TGTGCCAGCAGTCCGGGACAGGCTGGAAACACCATATATTTT.

This clone was seen a few times. The gene calls are TRBV7-2 and TRBJ1-1; 7 positions match TRBD1. V lost 5 bases and J lost 6; bases outside the gene matches: 9. The CDR3 is 14 amino acids. Looked up from germline, CDR1 is SGHTA and CDR2 is FQGNSA. CDR3 in amino acids: CASSTHRGYSEAFF. The CDR3 DNA is TGTGCCAGCAGCACCCACAGGGGATACTCTGAAGCTTTCTTT.

The chain joins TRBV11-2 to TRBJ1-4; D is unclear. The CDR3 runs to 15 residues. Germline loops: CDR1 SGHAT, CDR2 FQNNGV. Trimming shortened V by 0 bases and J by 0 bases, and 5 bases separated the two germline ends. The CDR3 nucleotides are TGTGCCAGCAGCTTAGAGGCAGCAACTAATGAAAAACTGTTTTTT. It specifies CASSLEAATNEKLFF.

The chain is built from TRBV7-6 and TRBJ2-7, with 8 bases lining up with TRBD1. The length of the CDR3 is 14 residues. Unmatched junction bases numbered 8, after V lost 5 bases and J lost 5 bases. In germline, CDR1 is SGHVS, CDR2 FNYEAQ. The CDR3 loop is CASSLGQGGDEQYF. Written as DNA, the CDR3 is TGTGCCAGCAGCCTAGGACAGGGAGGCGACGAGCAGTACTTC.

This clone was seen only a few times. The chain uses TRBV5-4 and TRBJ2-2, with TRBD1 matching 7 bases. This CDR3 spans 16 amino acids. CDR1 is SGHNT and CDR2 is YYREEE in the germline V gene (reference sequence). The ends lost 7 bases at V and 2 bases at J; junction bases unmatched: 11. The CDR3 DNA sequence: TGTGCCAGCCAAAGTAAGGGACAGTTAAACACCGGGGAGCTGTTTTTT. Residues: CASQSKGQLNTGELFF.

V gene TRBV25-1 combines with J gene TRBJ1-1; 8 bases map to TRBD1. Per germline, CDR1 MGHDK and CDR2 SYGVNS. The CDR3 length is 15 residues. V was pared by 8 bases and J by 3 bases, with 11 bases of the junction left unmatched. The DNA of the CDR3 is TGTGCCAGCGGGGAGATTGGACAGGGTGACACTGAAGCTTTCTTT. This encodes CASGEIGQGDTEAFF.

The chain has TRBV10-1 and TRBJ2-1; D is ambiguous. The CDR3 loop spans 12 amino acids. V lost 3 bases and J 9 bases, leaving 9 bases between the germline ends. Germline CDR1 reads WNHNN; CDR2 reads SYGVQD (reference sequence). CDR3 in amino acids: CASSDPESEQFF. In DNA, the CDR3 is TGCGCCAGCAGTGACCCGGAGTCTGAGCAGTTCTTC.

CDR3 in DNA: TGTGCCAGCAGTTTTACAGGGTGGAACACTGAAGCTTTCTTT. This sequence encodes CASSFTGWNTEAFF. The rearrangement links TRBV27 to TRBJ1-1, with D perhaps TRBD1 (6 bases). Germline values: CDR1 MNHEY, CDR2 SMNVEV (reference sequence). Trimming pared 3 bases from V and 1 base from J, leaving 9 bases between. The CDR3 runs to 14 residues.

The rearrangement joins TRBV15 to TRBJ2-2; 11 nucleotides align to TRBD2. V shed 7 bases, J shed 7 bases, and the junction held 11 bases outside the gene matches. The CDR3 spans 16 residues. Germline V CDR1 and CDR2: LNHNV, YYDKDF (reference sequence). This chain's CDR3 is CATTYSGGASSGELFF. The CDR3 DNA sequence: TGTGCCACCACCTATAGCGGGGGGGCCTCCAGCGGGGAGCTGTTTTTT.

As regards this clone: The junction shows a germline mismatch at one end, possibly a read error. The V gene is TRBV7-9, the J gene TRBJ1-1, with D tentatively TRBD1 (6 bases). This CDR3 is built from 12 residues. CDR1 is SEHNR, CDR2 FQNEAQ, per germline (reference sequence). The CDR3 protein is CSSSFSTGEAFF. The CDR3 bases are TGTTCCAGCAGTTTTTCGACAGGTGAAGCTTTCTTT.

V usage is TRBV6-6 and J usage is TRBJ1-4; TRBD1 agrees at 9 bases. Germline V CDR1 and CDR2: MNHNY, SVGAGI (reference sequence). This CDR3 is built from 15 residues. J was trimmed by 8 bases and V by 4 bases; bases with no gene match: 8. The CDR3: CASSFTGGGWEKLFF. The CDR3 DNA follows: TGTGCCAGCAGTTTTACAGGGGGCGGATGGGAAAAACTGTTTTTT.

This clone was seen a handful of times. The chain recombines TRBV7-8 with TRBJ2-7; the D is unclear. V lost 3 bases and J 3 bases, leaving 9 bases between the germline ends. The CDR3 runs 13 residues. Germline assignment: CDR1 SGHVS and CDR2 FQNEAQ. DNA of the CDR3: TGTGCCAGCAGCTTGGCGGTAGACTACGAGCAGTACTTC. This sequence encodes CASSLAVDYEQYF.

The gene calls are TRBV9 and TRBJ2-5, with D perhaps TRBD2 (6 bases). V was pared by 2 bases and J by 5 bases, with 13 bases between. Looked up from germline, CDR1 is SGDLS and CDR2 is YYNGEE. The CDR3 runs to 14 residues. Here the CDR3 reads CASSVDLGGETQYF. The CDR3 nucleotides read TGTGCCAGCAGCGTCGACCTTGGGGGGGAGACCCAGTACTTC. The entire variable domain, with the rest obtained from reference TRBV9 and TRBJ2-5, is as follows: DSGVTQTPKHLITATGQRVTLRCSPRSGDLSVYWYQQSLDQGLQFLIQYYNGEERAKGNILERFSAQQFPDLHSELNLSSLELGDSALYFCASSVDLGGETQYFGPGTRLLVL.

V and J are TRBV7-6 and TRBJ2-7; 14 positions match TRBD2. Germline assignment: CDR1 SGHVS and CDR2 FNYEAQ. The CDR3 runs to 18 residues. With 1 base clipped from V and 3 bases from J, the junction kept 8 bases outside the gene matches. CDR3 in amino acids: CASSLGAGLAGGNYEQYF. The CDR3 DNA follows: TGTGCCAGCAGCTTAGGGGCAGGACTAGCGGGAGGAAACTACGAGCAGTACTTC.